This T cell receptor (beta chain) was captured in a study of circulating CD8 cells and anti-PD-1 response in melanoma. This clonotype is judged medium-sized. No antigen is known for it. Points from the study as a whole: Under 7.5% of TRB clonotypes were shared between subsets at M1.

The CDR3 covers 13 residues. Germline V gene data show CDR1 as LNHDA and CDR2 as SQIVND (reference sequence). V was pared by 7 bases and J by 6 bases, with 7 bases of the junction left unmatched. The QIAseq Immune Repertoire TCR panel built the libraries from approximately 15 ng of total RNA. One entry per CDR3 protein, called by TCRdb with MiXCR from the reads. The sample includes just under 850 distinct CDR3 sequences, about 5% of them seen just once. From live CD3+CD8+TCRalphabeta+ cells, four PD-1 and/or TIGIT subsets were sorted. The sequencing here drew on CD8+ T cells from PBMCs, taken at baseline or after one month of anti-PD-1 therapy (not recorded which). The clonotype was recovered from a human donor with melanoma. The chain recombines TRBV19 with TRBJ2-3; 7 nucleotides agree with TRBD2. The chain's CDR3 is CASISSGADTQYF. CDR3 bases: TGTGCCAGTATCTCCAGCGGGGCCGATACGCAGTATTTT. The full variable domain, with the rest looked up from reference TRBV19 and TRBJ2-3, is DGGITQSPKYLFRKEGQNVTLSCEQNLNHDAMYWYRQDPGQGLRLIYYSQIVNDFQKGDIAEGYSVSREKKESFPLTVTSAQKNPTAFYLCASISSGADTQYFGPGTRLTVL.